The following is a T cell receptor beta chain sequence with its context. The CDR3 covers 16 residues. V shed 2 bases and J shed 2 bases, with 16 bases lying between them. CDR1 is GTSNPN, CDR2 SVGIG, per germline (reference sequence). This record comes from a study of CD8 T cells in Susac syndrome. With random hexamers, reverse transcription was performed on about 0.45 to 1 ug of RNA. Multiplex immunoSEQ PCR targeted 54 Vbeta and 13 Jbeta TCR beta segments. From the immunoSEQ multiplex PCR reads, TCRdb called clonotypes with MiXCR, one entry per CDR3 protein. The profile shows 250,000 to 300,000 distinct CDR3 sequences, about nine tenths of them singletons.

The sequencing input was CD8+ T cells from PBMCs. The chain couples TRBV30 to TRBJ2-1; TRBD1 might be the D (6 bases). The receptor was derived from a human donor with multiple sclerosis. The CDR3 DNA is TGTGCCTGGAGTATGGTAGTGACAGGCCCCTACAATGAGCAGTTCTTC. It specifies CAWSMVVTGPYNEQFF.